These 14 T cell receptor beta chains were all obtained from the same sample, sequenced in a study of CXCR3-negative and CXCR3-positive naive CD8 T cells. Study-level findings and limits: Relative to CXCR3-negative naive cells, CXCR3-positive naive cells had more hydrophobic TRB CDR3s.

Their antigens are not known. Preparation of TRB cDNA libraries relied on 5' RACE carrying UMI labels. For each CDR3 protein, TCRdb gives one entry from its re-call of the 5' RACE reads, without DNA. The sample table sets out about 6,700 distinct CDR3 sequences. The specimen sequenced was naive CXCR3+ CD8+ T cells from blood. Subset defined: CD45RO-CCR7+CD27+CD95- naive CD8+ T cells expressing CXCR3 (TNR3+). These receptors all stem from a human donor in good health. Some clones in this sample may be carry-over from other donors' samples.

The CDR3 here is CASSSWTGEGYEQYF. The rearrangement uses TRBV6-5 and TRBJ2-7; with no DNA, the TCRdb D assignment of TRBD1 cannot be verified. Germline values: CDR1 MNHEY, CDR2 SVGAGI. The CDR3 extends over 15 amino acids.

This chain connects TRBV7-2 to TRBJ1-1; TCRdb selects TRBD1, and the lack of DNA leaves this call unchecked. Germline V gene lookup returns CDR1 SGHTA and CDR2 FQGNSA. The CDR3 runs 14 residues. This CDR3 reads CASSLLSGATEAFF.

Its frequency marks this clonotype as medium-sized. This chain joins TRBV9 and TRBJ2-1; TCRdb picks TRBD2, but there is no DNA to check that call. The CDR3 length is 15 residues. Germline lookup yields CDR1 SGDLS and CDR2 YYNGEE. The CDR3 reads CASSAGTSLYNEQFF.

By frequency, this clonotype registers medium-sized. CDR3 in amino acids: CASSPTGLQETQYF. The chain joins TRBV28 to TRBJ2-5; the TRBD2 assignment by TCRdb is unverifiable without DNA. Germline V gene data show CDR1 as MDHEN and CDR2 as SYDVKM. This CDR3 comprises 14 residues.

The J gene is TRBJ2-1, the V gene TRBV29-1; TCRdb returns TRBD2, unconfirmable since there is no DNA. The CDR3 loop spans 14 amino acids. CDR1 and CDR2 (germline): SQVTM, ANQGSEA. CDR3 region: CSVAVTSGRNEQFF.

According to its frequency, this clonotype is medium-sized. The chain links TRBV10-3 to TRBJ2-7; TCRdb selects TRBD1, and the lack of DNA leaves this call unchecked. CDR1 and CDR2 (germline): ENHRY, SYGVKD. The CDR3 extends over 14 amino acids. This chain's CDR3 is CAISPLGAAYEQYF.

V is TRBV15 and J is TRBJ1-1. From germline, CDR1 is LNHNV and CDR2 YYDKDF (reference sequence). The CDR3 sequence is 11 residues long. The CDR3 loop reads CATQSITEAFF.

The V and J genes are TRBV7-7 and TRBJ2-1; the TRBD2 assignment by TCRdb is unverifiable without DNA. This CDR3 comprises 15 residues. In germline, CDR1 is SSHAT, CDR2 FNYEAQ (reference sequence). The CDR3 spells CASSRTSGEVYEQFF. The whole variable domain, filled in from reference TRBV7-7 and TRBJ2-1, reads GAGVSQSPRYKVTKRGQDVTLRCDPISSHATLYWYQQALGQGPEFLTYFNYEAQPDKSGLPSDRFSAERPEGSISTLTIQRTEQRDSAMYRCASSRTSGEVYEQFFGPGTRLTVL.

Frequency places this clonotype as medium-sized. CDR3 region: CAISESGGTEAFF. This chain connects TRBV10-3 to TRBJ1-1. The CDR3 covers 13 residues. Germline CDR1 is ENHRY and CDR2 is SYGVKD.

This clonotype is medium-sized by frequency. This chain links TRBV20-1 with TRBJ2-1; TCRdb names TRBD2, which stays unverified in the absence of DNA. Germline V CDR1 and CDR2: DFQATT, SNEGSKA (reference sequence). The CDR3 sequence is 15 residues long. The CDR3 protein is CSARELAGMDNEQFF.

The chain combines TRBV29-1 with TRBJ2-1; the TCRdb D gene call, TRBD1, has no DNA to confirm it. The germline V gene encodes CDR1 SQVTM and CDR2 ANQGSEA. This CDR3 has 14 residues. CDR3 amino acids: CSVWGLSSYNEQFF.

CDR3: CSAPTGEYEQYF. The chain couples TRBV20-1 to TRBJ2-7; without DNA, the TCRdb call of TRBD1 cannot be checked. The CDR3 contains 12 residues. Germline lookup yields CDR1 DFQATT and CDR2 SNEGSKA (reference sequence).

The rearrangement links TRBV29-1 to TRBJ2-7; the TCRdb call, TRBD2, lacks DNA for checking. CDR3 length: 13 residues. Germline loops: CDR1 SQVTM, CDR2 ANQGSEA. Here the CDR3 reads CSVGGGPSNEQYF.

The CDR3: CATRGEDTQYF. The chain combines TRBV15 with TRBJ2-3. CDR3 length: 11 residues. From germline, CDR1 is LNHNV and CDR2 YYDKDF (reference sequence).